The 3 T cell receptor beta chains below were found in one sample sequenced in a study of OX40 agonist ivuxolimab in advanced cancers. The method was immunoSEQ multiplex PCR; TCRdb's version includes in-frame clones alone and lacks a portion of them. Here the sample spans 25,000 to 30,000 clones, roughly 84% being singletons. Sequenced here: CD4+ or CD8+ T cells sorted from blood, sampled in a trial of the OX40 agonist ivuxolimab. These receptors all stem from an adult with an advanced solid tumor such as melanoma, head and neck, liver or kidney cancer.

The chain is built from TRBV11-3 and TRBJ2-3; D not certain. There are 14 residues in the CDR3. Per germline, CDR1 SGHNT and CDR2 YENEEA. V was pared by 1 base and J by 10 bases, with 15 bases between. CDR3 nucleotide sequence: TGTGCCAGCAGCTTAGTCCAGTTCACATTCGCGCAGTATTTT. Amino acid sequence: CASSLVQFTFAQYF.

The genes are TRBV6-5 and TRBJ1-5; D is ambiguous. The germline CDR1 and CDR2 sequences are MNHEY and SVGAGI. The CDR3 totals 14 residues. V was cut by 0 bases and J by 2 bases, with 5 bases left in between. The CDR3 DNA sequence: TGTGCCAGCAGTTACTCTGTAGGCAATCAGCCCCAGCATTTT. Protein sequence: CASSYSVGNQPQHF.

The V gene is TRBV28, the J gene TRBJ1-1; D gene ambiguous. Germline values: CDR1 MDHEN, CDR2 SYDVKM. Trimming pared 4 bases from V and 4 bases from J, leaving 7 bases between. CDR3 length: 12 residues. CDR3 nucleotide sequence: TGTGCCAGCAGTTCGGGCACCACTGAAGCTTTCTTT. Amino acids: CASSSGTTEAFF.